The 21 T cell receptor beta chains given below trace back to one sample, sequenced in a study of blood T cells in healthy people across ages. A second PCR, run for about 6 to 11 cycles, used a sample-barcoded 5' primer plus a J-beta primer mix. One entry per CDR3 protein results from TCRdb running MiXCR on the 5' RACE reads. Among under 800,000 distinct CDR3 sequences listed, approximately 21% were seen once. The sequenced material came from blood. The source of these receptors is a man between 65 and 85 years old in good health.

In this sample, this clonotype turned up a few times. The chain links TRBV5-5 to TRBJ2-2, with 7 bases matching TRBD1. V shed 5 bases and J 3 bases; nucleotides not matched to a gene: 7. Looked up from germline, CDR1 is SGHKS and CDR2 is YYEKEE (reference sequence). The CDR3 runs 15 residues. This chain's CDR3 is CASRSGTADTGELFF. The CDR3 bases are TGTGCCAGCAGATCCGGGACAGCGGACACCGGGGAGCTGTTTTTT.

The sample holds a few counts of this clonotype. This chain connects TRBV3-1 to TRBJ2-5; D unresolved. The better agreement between TRBJ2-1 and the DNA end casts doubt on the J call. The germline CDR1 and CDR2 sequences are LGHDT and YNNKEL (reference sequence). The CDR3 contains 13 residues. The CDR3 DNA reads as TGTGCCAGCAGCCAAGGGCGAGTAGAAGAGCAGTTCTTC. Residues: CASSQGRVEEQFF.

Only a few counts were recorded for this clonotype. This rearrangement joins TRBV20-1 to TRBJ1-1, with D perhaps matching TRBD1 (6 bases). Germline-derived CDR1 and CDR2 are DFQATT and SNEGSKA (reference sequence). The CDR3 has 13 residues. Trimming cost V 5 bases and J 1 base, with 11 bases left between them. The CDR3 loop reads CSAFLTGNTEAFF. CDR3 coding DNA: TGCAGTGCTTTCTTGACAGGGAACACTGAAGCTTTCTTT.

The chain is built from TRBV7-2 and TRBJ2-5; 8 bases align to TRBD1. The end of the DNA fits TRBJ2-7 better, so the J call may be wrong. Germline V lookup: CDR1 SGHTA, CDR2 FQGNSA. The CDR3 covers 14 residues. CDR3 in amino acids: CASSPARGLNEQYF. CDR3 coding DNA: TGTGCCAGCAGCCCTGCCAGGGGGCTCAACGAGCAGTACTTC.

This clonotype was seen once. The V gene is TRBV20-1, the J gene TRBJ2-5, with 7 nucleotides matching TRBD1. Germline CDR1 DFQATT, CDR2 SNEGSKA (reference sequence). CDR3 length: 13 amino acids. V shed 2 bases, J shed 2 bases, and the junction held 2 bases outside the gene matches. In DNA form, the CDR3 reads TGCAGTGCTAGATGGACAGGACAAGAGACCCAGTACTTC. This translates into CSARWTGQETQYF.

This clonotype was seen more than once but under ten times. One end of the junction varies from germline; a read error may be responsible. The gene calls are TRBV12-3 or TRBV12-4 and TRBJ2-2; TRBD2 matches 9 bases. This CDR3 is built from 17 residues. The chain's CDR3 is CASSPGGAGGNSGELFF. For the CDR3, the DNA is TGTGCCAGCAGCCCCGGTGGGGCGGGAGGGAACTCCGGGGAGCTGTTTTTT.

This clonotype was observed a handful of times. The J gene is TRBJ2-5, the V gene TRBV29-1, with 10 bases identical to TRBD1. The germline V gene encodes CDR1 SQVTM and CDR2 ANQGSEA. V was pared by 4 bases and J by 2 bases, with 1 base of the junction left unmatched. This CDR3 comprises 13 residues. CDR3: CSVADRGQETQYF. The CDR3 coding sequence is TGCAGCGTTGCGGACAGGGGGCAAGAGACCCAGTACTTC. Full variable domain (remainder filled in from reference TRBV29-1 and TRBJ2-5): SAVISQKPSRDICQRGTSLTIQCQVDSQVTMMFWYRQQPGQSLTLIATANQGSEATYESGFVIDKFPISRPNLTFSTLTVSNMSPEDSSIYLCSVADRGQETQYFGPGTRLLVL.

The genes are TRBV6-1 and TRBJ2-7; D possibly uses TRBD1 or TRBD2 (5 bases each). CDR1 and CDR2 (germline): MNHNS, SASEGT. The CDR3 is 14 amino acids. V lost 7 bases, J lost 2 bases, and 15 bases lay in between. The chain's CDR3 is CASTGTFITYEQYF. CDR3 in DNA: TGTGCCAGCACCGGGACCTTCATTACCTACGAGCAGTACTTC.

The V and J genes are TRBV14 and TRBJ2-5, with 8 bases identical to TRBD2. The DNA end is a closer match to TRBJ2-1, so the J assignment may be wrong. This CDR3 has 12 residues. CDR1 and CDR2 from the germline V gene are SGHDN and FVKESK. CDR3 protein: CASSRVAGLQFF. CDR3 nucleotide sequence: TGTGCCAGCAGCCGAGTAGCGGGACTGCAGTTCTTC.

This clonotype was seen only a few times. This chain connects TRBV5-1 to TRBJ2-7, with D uncertain. Germline CDR1 and CDR2: SGHRS and YFSETQ. This CDR3 has 13 residues. Trimming stripped 1 base from V and 1 base from J, with 6 bases between. Here the CDR3 reads CASSLTESYEQYF. The CDR3 DNA sequence: TGCGCCAGCAGCTTGACAGAGTCCTACGAGCAGTACTTC. The full variable domain, in which reference TRBV5-1 and TRBJ2-7 provide the parts outside the CDR3, is KAGVTQTPRYLIKTRGQQVTLSCSPISGHRSVSWYQQTPGQGLQFLFEYFSETQRNKGNFPGRFSGRQFSNSRSEMNVSTLELGDSALYLCASSLTESYEQYFGPGTRLTVT.

This clonotype has a handful of counts. The chain links TRBV18 to TRBJ1-4; D is unclear. CDR3 length: 16 residues. The V gene lost 0 bases and the J gene lost 0 bases, with 8 bases spanning the gap. From germline, CDR1 is KGHSH and CDR2 LQKENI. CDR3 in amino acids: CASSPPEPATNEKLFF. The CDR3 nucleotides read TGTGCCAGCTCACCACCGGAGCCAGCAACTAATGAAAAACTGTTTTTT. Based on the CDR3 plus reference TRBV18 and TRBJ1-4, the full variable domain is NAGVMQNPRHLVRRRGQEARLRCSPMKGHSHVYWYRQLPEEGLKFMVYLQKENIIDESGMPKERFSAEFPKEGPSILRIQQVVRGDSAAYFCASSPPEPATNEKLFFGSGTQLSVL.

This clonotype turned up a few times. The J gene is TRBJ2-7, the V gene TRBV20-1, with TRBD2 identical over 8 bases. The CDR3 totals 13 residues. The V gene's germline CDR1 is DFQATT and CDR2 SNEGSKA (reference sequence). The V and J ends lost 6 bases and 6 bases, in that order; junction bases with no gene match: 10. Here the CDR3 reads CSADDPAGVEQYF. The CDR3 DNA sequence: TGCAGTGCCGACGACCCAGCGGGAGTCGAGCAGTACTTC.

This clonotype was detected a few times. Relative to the germline gene, one junction end is altered; a read error may explain this. CDR3 bases: TGCAGCGGGACCCCGGGAAGCGGCTACAATGGGCAGTTCTTC. The encoded protein is CSGTPGSGYNGQFF. The V call is TRBV29-1, the J call TRBJ2-5, with D possibly TRBD2 on 5 matching bases. The J call may be incorrect, as the DNA end agrees better with TRBJ2-1. The CDR3 length is 14 residues. CDR1 is SQVTM, CDR2 ANQGSEA, per germline.

The chain uses TRBV30 and TRBJ2-2; D gene ambiguous. This CDR3 region has 12 residues. V shed 5 bases and J shed 4 bases, with 8 bases lying between them. Germline-derived CDR1 and CDR2 are GTSNPN and SVGIG (reference sequence). CDR3 residues: CAWGQFTGELFF. CDR3 nucleotides: TGTGCCTGGGGGCAGTTCACCGGGGAGCTGTTTTTT.

This clonotype has just a few counts. V gene TRBV12-3 or TRBV12-4 combines with J gene TRBJ2-7, with D perhaps TRBD2 (6 bases). The CDR3 extends over 14 amino acids. Trimming left V 5 bases short and J 5 bases short, with 16 bases between. CDR3 nucleotide sequence: TGTGCCAGCAGTCTGGAGGGCCTGATAAACGAGCAGTACTTC. Its protein product is CASSLEGLINEQYF.

The J gene is TRBJ2-7, the V gene TRBV12-3 or TRBV12-4; 10 bases align to TRBD2. The CDR3 is 15 amino acids. J was trimmed by 5 bases and V by 2 bases; bases with no gene match: 6. The CDR3 DNA reads as TGTGCCAGCAGTTTAACGGCTAGCGGGAGTAACGAGCAGTACTTC. Protein product: CASSLTASGSNEQYF.

This clonotype was seen a handful of times. The genes are TRBV9 and TRBJ1-1; TRBD1 matches at 7 bases. Germline V gene sequence: CDR1 SGDLS, CDR2 YYNGEE. Germline trimming cut 0 bases from V and 4 bases from J; bases unmatched to any gene: 3. The CDR3 has 14 amino acids. CDR3 residues: CASSVAGTATEAFF. In DNA form, the CDR3 reads TGTGCCAGCAGCGTAGCAGGGACAGCCACTGAAGCTTTCTTT.

In this sample, this clonotype turned up a few times. The chain carries TRBV20-1 and TRBJ2-5, with D perhaps assigned TRBD1 or TRBD2 (5 bases each). The germline CDR1 and CDR2 sequences are DFQATT and SNEGSKA (reference sequence). The CDR3 length is 15 residues. V lost 3 bases to trimming and J lost 5 bases, with 19 bases between them. CDR3 loop: CSARAGTLKGETQYF. CDR3 bases: TGCAGTGCTAGGGCCGGGACCTTAAAAGGGGAGACCCAGTACTTC.

This clonotype has more than one count but fewer than ten. V and J are TRBV27 and TRBJ1-4; weak D call: TRBD1 (6 bases). The CDR3 covers 15 residues. V dropped 3 bases and J dropped 5 bases, with 13 bases sitting between them. Germline V gene lookup returns CDR1 MNHEY and CDR2 SMNVEV (reference sequence). The CDR3 is CASSLDSAPNEKLFF. CDR3 in DNA: TGTGCCAGCAGTTTGGACAGTGCTCCAAATGAAAAACTGTTTTTT.

V usage is TRBV6-1 and J usage is TRBJ1-4; TRBD1 matches at 10 bases. Germline V gene sequence: CDR1 MNHNS, CDR2 SASEGT. The CDR3 is made up of 16 amino acids. The junction had 13 bases not matched to a gene; V was cut back by 10 bases and J by 5 bases. This CDR3 is CATSRQGAKENEKLFF. CDR3 in DNA: TGTGCCACCTCCAGACAGGGGGCTAAGGAAAATGAAAAACTGTTTTTT.

This clonotype has more than one count but fewer than ten. Sequence at one end of the junction differs from germline and may be a read error. The chain is built from TRBV3-1 and TRBJ2-5, with TRBD2 as a possible D gene (5 bases). The CDR3 runs to 13 residues. CDR1 is LGHDT, CDR2 YNNKEL, per germline (reference sequence). The chain's CDR3 is CASSQDARSGWFF. The CDR3 DNA sequence: TGTGCCAGCAGCCAAGATGCCAGGTCGGGGTGGTTCTTC.